The present T cell receptor beta chain was sequenced within a study of cytomegalovirus exposure and HLA in healthy donors. The PCR ran on 60 Vbeta and 13 Jbeta primers. Generated by immunoSEQ multiplex PCR, the TCRdb table keeps only in-frame clones and is missing some. The sample contains more than 110,000 clones, about three quarters of which appear only once. On this clone itself: Its specificity is unknown.

Per germline, CDR1 ENHRY and CDR2 SYGVKD. This CDR3 is 14 amino acids long. V gave up 8 bases and J gave up 1 base, with 14 bases separating them. General study findings and limits: Apparent HLA restriction characterized most CMV-associated TCR beta chains in a later analysis. Specificity of three CMV-associated chains for CMV antigens was verified in vitro. Rare sequences made up most TCRs, while some public TCRs were found in many donors. There were some V segments, including TRBV6-2 and TRBV6-3, excluded as indistinguishable.

The specimen sequenced was PBMCs. The V gene is TRBV10-3, the J gene TRBJ2-5; the D gene is possibly TRBD2 (7 bases). The source is a male donor in good health and CMV-seropositive. The CDR3 region is CAIQRGGSQETQYF. The CDR3, as DNA: TGTGCCATCCAAAGGGGGGGCAGCCAAGAGACCCAGTACTTC.